A single sample is the source of the 14 T cell receptor beta chains below, sequenced in a study of cytomegalovirus exposure and HLA in healthy donors. Primers: 60 Vbeta forward and 13 Jbeta reverse. TCRdb keeps only in-frame clones here, not all; method: immunoSEQ multiplex PCR. The top ten clones hold under 15% of a sample with about 110,000 clones, 76% of them seen once. The sequenced sample consisted of PBMCs. Every receptor here comes from a young man in good health and CMV-seropositive.

This clone was observed a single time. V is TRBV27 and J is TRBJ1-2; 7 bases agree with TRBD1. The V and J ends lost 4 bases and 4 bases, in that order; junction bases with no gene match: 15. There are 17 residues in the CDR3. The germline gives CDR1 MNHEY, CDR2 SMNVEV (reference sequence). DNA for the CDR3: TGTGCCAGCAGTTCGGACAGGCTCCAGCGACTTCCCTATGGCTACACCTTC. It encodes CASSSDRLQRLPYGYTF.

This chain uses TRBV4-1 with TRBJ2-1; 9 bases fit TRBD1. In germline, CDR1 is MGHRA, CDR2 YSYEKL. The CDR3 has 16 residues. J was trimmed by 8 bases and V by 0 bases; bases with no gene match: 8. For the CDR3, the DNA is TGCGCCAGCAGCCAAGATCCGGGGACAGGGTATGATGAGCAGTTCTTC. Its protein product is CASSQDPGTGYDEQFF.

This clone turned up a few times. DNA for the CDR3: TGTGCCAGCAGCCCGGGGGACAGCCCCTCCACAGATACGCAGTATTTT. Amino acids: CASSPGDSPSTDTQYF. The J gene is TRBJ2-3, the V gene TRBV7-9; tentatively, D is TRBD1 (7 bases). The germline V and J ends were trimmed by 5 bases and 2 bases, with 17 bases remaining between them. The CDR3 has 16 residues. The germline CDR1 and CDR2 sequences are SEHNR and FQNEAQ (reference sequence).

The chain links TRBV28 to TRBJ1-2; D is undetermined. Germline V CDR1 and CDR2: MDHEN, SYDVKM. V was shortened by 3 bases and J by 5 bases, with 7 bases between the two germline ends. CDR3 length equals 12 residues. The CDR3 loop is CASSFGAYGYTF. The CDR3 nucleotides are TGTGCCAGCAGTTTTGGAGCTTATGGCTACACCTTC.

The rearrangement uses TRBV6-5 and TRBJ2-1, with 8 nucleotides matching TRBD2. The J segment lost 6 bases and the V segment lost 8 bases, leaving 12 bases of the junction unmatched. This CDR3 contains 15 residues. From germline, CDR1 is MNHEY and CDR2 SVGAGI. The CDR3 DNA follows: TGTGCCAGCTCTGCGCCGGGGGGGGCGGTCAATGAGCAGTTCTTC. It encodes CASSAPGGAVNEQFF.

The CDR3 spells CASSAWTGSNQPQHF. CDR3 bases: TGTGCCAGCAGCGCCTGGACAGGTAGCAATCAGCCCCAGCATTTT. This chain joins TRBV7-2 and TRBJ1-5; TRBD1 matches at 7 bases. V trimming: 5 bases; J trimming: 0 bases; junction bases outside the gene matches: 4. CDR3 length: 15 residues. Per germline, CDR1 SGHTA and CDR2 FQGNSA.

The CDR3 DNA follows: TGTGCCATCGGGAAAGGACAGGGCTCCTACGAGCAGTACTTC. Its protein product is CAIGKGQGSYEQYF. V is TRBV10-3 and J is TRBJ2-7; 8 nucleotides line up with TRBD1. The CDR3 runs 14 residues. Trimming took 8 bases from V and 0 from J; bases not matched to a gene: 6. Germline V gene data show CDR1 as ENHRY and CDR2 as SYGVKD.

The gene calls are TRBV5-1 and TRBJ2-7, with 7 bases fitting TRBD2. This CDR3 comprises 16 residues. With V trimmed by 0 bases and J by 0 bases, 6 bases remained unmatched. The germline V gene encodes CDR1 SGHRS and CDR2 YFSETQ. In DNA, the CDR3 is TGCGCCAGCAGCTTGGATTCTAGCGGTAGCTCCTACGAGCAGTACTTC. As protein: CASSLDSSGSSYEQYF.

CDR3 protein: CASSPRTSGGPDIGELFF. As DNA, the CDR3 is TGTGCCAGCAGCCCTCGGACTAGCGGGGGGCCGGACATCGGGGAGCTGTTTTTT. The J gene is TRBJ2-2, the V gene TRBV9; 14 positions match TRBD2. The germline gives CDR1 SGDLS, CDR2 YYNGEE. V lost 4 bases and J lost 7; bases outside the gene matches: 12. This CDR3 has 18 amino acids.

The chain employs TRBV10-3 and TRBJ2-7, with TRBD1 matching over 9 bases. Trimming took 7 bases from V and 6 from J; bases not matched to a gene: 7. The V gene's germline CDR1 is ENHRY and CDR2 SYGVKD. The CDR3 extends over 13 amino acids. The CDR3 reads CAIMGQGSLEQYF. For the CDR3, the DNA is TGTGCCATCATGGGACAGGGTAGCCTCGAGCAGTACTTC.

This rearrangement joins TRBV6-5 to TRBJ1-4, with D hard to call. The CDR3 is made up of 14 amino acids. The V gene's germline CDR1 is MNHEY and CDR2 SVGAGI. Trimming pared 7 bases from V and 3 bases from J, leaving 12 bases between. The DNA of the CDR3 is TGTGCCAGCACCAAGCCGGGGTCTAATGAAAAACTGTTTTTT. Encoded protein: CASTKPGSNEKLFF.

This chain links TRBV9 with TRBJ2-1; D might be TRBD2 (6 bases). The CDR3 runs to 17 residues. Trimming took 0 bases from V and 7 from J, leaving 20 bases between them. CDR1 is SGDLS, CDR2 YYNGEE, per germline. The CDR3 reads CASSVAVVGGGRNEQFF. CDR3 sequence (DNA): TGTGCCAGCAGCGTAGCCGTGGTTGGTGGGGGGAGGAATGAGCAGTTCTTC.

As DNA, the CDR3 is TGTGCCTGGAGACTTCCCCGGTGGGAGGCGAGCTATGGCTACACCTTC. Amino acids: CAWRLPRWEASYGYTF. The genes are TRBV30 and TRBJ1-2, with D uncertain. Germline values: CDR1 GTSNPN, CDR2 SVGIG (reference sequence). V shed 3 bases and J shed 4 bases, with 21 bases lying between them. The CDR3 covers 16 residues.

The chain employs TRBV4-3 and TRBJ2-5; TRBD1 agrees at 9 bases. V gave up 0 bases and J gave up 5 bases; unmatched junction bases: 7. Germline V gives CDR1 LGHNA, CDR2 YSLEER. CDR3 length: 16 amino acids. CDR3 nucleotide sequence: TGCGCCAGCAGCCAAGAATCCGGGACAGGGTTCGAGACCCAGTACTTC. It yields the protein CASSQESGTGFETQYF.